This TCR beta chain came from a study of type 1 and type 2 diabetes patients. The CDR3 loop spans 13 amino acids. CDR1 LNHDA and CDR2 SQIVND come from the germline V gene (reference sequence). Trimming took off 6 bases at V and 9 bases at J, with 12 bases between the two ends. In its sample, this clonotype was seen a few times. Genomic DNA was the PCR template. Amplification of the beta chain CDR3 used 30 forward and 13 reverse multiplex primers. TCRdb re-called the multiplex PCR reads through MiXCR, storing one row per CDR3 protein. The table has some 250,000 distinct CDR3 sequences, roughly 50% seen once.

This receptor was identified in a man aged 18 to 29 with type 2 diabetes. The chain uses TRBV19 and TRBJ1-6; D is possibly TRBD1 (5 bases). Material: peripheral blood mononuclear cells (PBMCs). CDR3 in DNA: TGTGCCAGTAGCTATTCAACAGGTTCACCCCTCCACTTT. Encoded protein: CASSYSTGSPLHF.